This T cell receptor beta chain was captured by sequencing in a study of blood T cell repertoires in COVID-19. Looking at the study overall: The samples span acute and convalescent COVID-19 from the United States, Italy and Spain.

This clone was counted a single time. Study processing details: Reference gene primers were amplified, and this amplification served to estimate nucleated cell counts. Here immunoSEQ multiplex PCR was the method, and the copy in TCRdb shows in-frame clones only, minus some. That table is the source of V, J and clone size, and D and trimming were worked out from the DNA. The sample has approximately 170,000 clones, over 80% seen once. Per the germline V gene, CDR1 is KGHSH and CDR2 is LQKENI. Unmatched junction bases numbered 4, after V lost 1 base and J lost 3 bases. The CDR3 is made up of 15 amino acids.

The source of this sequence is a man aged 65 to 85 who had recovered from COVID-19. The specimen was peripheral blood. The chain is built from TRBV18 and TRBJ2-3, with 7 nucleotides matching TRBD2. The CDR3 is CASSPRASGTDTQYF. As DNA, the CDR3 is TGTGCCAGCTCACCACGGGCTAGCGGAACAGATACGCAGTATTTT.